These 14 T cell receptor beta chains were all obtained from the same sample, sequenced in a study of T cell responses to AZD1222 COVID-19 vaccine. TCRdb's copy holds only in-frame clones and misses some; the assay was immunoSEQ multiplex PCR. The table lists fewer than 90,000 clones, around 87% of them singletons. Here the sequenced sample was peripheral blood, taken on day 0 of AZD1222 vaccination. The source of these receptors is an adult in good health.

This chain links TRBV6-2 or TRBV6-3 with TRBJ2-7, with D perhaps matching TRBD2 (5 bases). Germline CDR1 MNHEY, CDR2 SVGEGT. V lost 0 bases and J 5 bases, leaving 17 bases between the germline ends. The CDR3 consists of 16 residues. CDR3 DNA sequence: TGTGCCAGCAGTTACTCAGAAGGAGGCTCCCTCGACGAGCAGTACTTC. As protein: CASSYSEGGSLDEQYF.

This rearrangement joins TRBV27 to TRBJ2-1; 10 nucleotides align to TRBD2. With V trimmed by 6 bases and J by 4 bases, 3 bases remained unmatched. Germline V gene sequence: CDR1 MNHEY, CDR2 SMNVEV (reference sequence). This CDR3 contains 14 residues. CDR3 protein: CASSPSGSYNEQFF. DNA for the CDR3: TGTGCCAGCAGCCCTAGCGGGAGTTACAATGAGCAGTTCTTC.

The chain employs TRBV27 and TRBJ1-5, with no clear D. Germline CDR1 reads MNHEY; CDR2 reads SMNVEV (reference sequence). Trimming removed 5 bases from V and 0 bases from J, with 14 bases in between. This CDR3 spans 16 amino acids. The CDR3 region is CASSETSPYSNQPQHF. CDR3 coding DNA: TGTGCCAGCAGTGAGACATCCCCCTATAGCAATCAGCCCCAGCATTTT.

The CDR3 protein is CASSLAGASETQYF. Written as DNA, the CDR3 is TGTGCCAGCAGCTTAGCGGGGGCCAGCGAGACCCAGTACTTC. The chain carries TRBV7-3 and TRBJ2-5, with D possibly TRBD2 on 7 matching bases. Germline CDR1 and CDR2: SGHTA and FQGTGA. CDR3 length equals 14 residues. V was shortened by 2 bases and J by 5 bases, with 12 bases between the two germline ends.

The chain is built from TRBV10-3 and TRBJ2-2, with D unclear. The CDR3 has 14 residues. The germline V and J ends were trimmed by 2 bases and 5 bases, with 9 bases remaining between them. Germline V gives CDR1 ENHRY, CDR2 SYGVKD. The CDR3 loop is CAISEPSGTGELFF. For the CDR3, the DNA is TGTGCCATCAGTGAGCCCAGTGGGACCGGGGAGCTGTTTTTT.

This clone was detected only once. The J gene is TRBJ2-7, the V gene TRBV19, with 9 bases fitting TRBD2. The V segment lost 5 bases and the J segment 0 bases; nucleotides outside the gene matches: 8. CDR1 and CDR2 from the germline V gene are LNHDA and SQIVND (reference sequence). This CDR3 contains 16 residues. The CDR3 is CASSVPSGESSYEQYF. The CDR3 DNA sequence: TGTGCCAGTAGTGTTCCTAGCGGGGAAAGCTCCTACGAGCAGTACTTC.

This chain joins TRBV28 and TRBJ1-1; D gene unclear. Per the germline V gene, CDR1 is MDHEN and CDR2 is SYDVKM. The CDR3 is made up of 12 amino acids. V was pared by 2 bases and J by 4 bases, with 5 bases between. The CDR3 nucleotides are TGTGCCAGCAGTTTACTCACCACTGAAGCTTTCTTT. It codes for CASSLLTTEAFF.

This chain uses TRBV15 with TRBJ2-6; D is uncertain. The germline V gene encodes CDR1 LNHNV and CDR2 YYDKDF (reference sequence). The CDR3 spans 17 residues. The V end lost 0 bases, the J end lost 2 bases, and 11 bases lay between the germline ends. The chain's CDR3 is CATSRDLGVPGANVLTF. The CDR3 DNA reads TGTGCCACCAGCAGAGATTTAGGAGTGCCTGGGGCCAACGTCCTGACTTTC. The whole variable domain, filled in from reference TRBV15 and TRBJ2-6, reads DAMVIQNPRYQVTQFGKPVTLSCSQTLNHNVMYWYQQKSSQAPKLLFHYYDKDFNNEADTPDNFQSRRPNTSFCFLDIRSPGLGDTAMYLCATSRDLGVPGANVLTFGAGSRLTVL.

V is TRBV6-1 and J is TRBJ2-7, with 8 bases identical to TRBD1. Germline CDR1 MNHNS, CDR2 SASEGT. The CDR3 covers 16 residues. V lost 0 bases to trimming and J lost 4 bases; unmatched junction nucleotides: 8. The CDR3 protein is CASSEAPGQEFYEQYF. The CDR3 bases are TGTGCCAGCAGTGAAGCACCGGGACAGGAATTTTACGAGCAGTACTTC.

The chain is built from TRBV12-5 and TRBJ2-7, with TRBD1 identical over 7 bases. V gave up 3 bases and J gave up 0 bases; unmatched junction bases: 2. The CDR3 has 14 residues. Germline CDR1 reads LGHNT; CDR2 reads FRNRAP. The CDR3 here is CASGLGGYSYEQYF. CDR3 in DNA: TGTGCTAGTGGTTTAGGGGGCTACTCCTACGAGCAGTACTTC.

The rearrangement uses TRBV5-8 and TRBJ2-7; a weak D match, TRBD2 (5 bases). The V gene's germline CDR1 is SGHTS and CDR2 YDEGEE. Trimming removed 0 bases at V and 2 bases at J, with 18 bases between. The CDR3 sequence is 17 residues long. The CDR3 DNA reads TGTGCCAGCAGCTTGGATCTGTGGGAGAAGGTCCCCTACGAGCAGTACTTC. Its protein product is CASSLDLWEKVPYEQYF.

The CDR3 DNA follows: TGTGCCATCAGACTATCCGGTTTAGCGGGAGTGCTCGAGCAGTACTTC. Translated: CAIRLSGLAGVLEQYF. The V and J genes are TRBV10-3 and TRBJ2-7, with 9 bases that match TRBD2. V shed 6 bases, J shed 6 bases, and the junction held 15 bases outside the gene matches. This CDR3 contains 16 residues. Germline V gene sequence: CDR1 ENHRY, CDR2 SYGVKD.

The chain links TRBV15 to TRBJ2-3; 12 nucleotides agree with TRBD1. V gave up 5 bases and J gave up 5 bases; unmatched junction bases: 2. This CDR3 region has 14 residues. The germline gives CDR1 LNHNV, CDR2 YYDKDF (reference sequence). The CDR3 here is CATSGDRGRDTQYF. For the CDR3, the DNA is TGTGCCACCAGCGGGGACAGGGGGCGAGATACGCAGTATTTT.

This clone was detected only once. V is TRBV12-3 or TRBV12-4 and J is TRBJ1-2; D is unresolved. The ends were cut back, 3 bases at V and 4 bases at J, with 9 bases in the middle. The CDR3 loop spans 13 amino acids. The CDR3 nucleotides read TGTGCCAGCAGTTTTGAGGCAGGCTATGGCTACACCTTC. As protein: CASSFEAGYGYTF.